A selection of T cell receptor beta chains follows, all from one sample in a study of blood T cell repertoires in COVID-19. Method: immunoSEQ multiplex PCR; TCRdb's copy keeps in-frame clones and lacks some. The sample contains about 480,000 clones, roughly 90% of which appear only once. The sequenced sample consisted of PBMCs or T cells enriched from blood (not recorded which). The receptors shown here come from a woman in her thirties or forties who had recovered from COVID-19. Both conserved end residues are part of each CDR3. The D gene is left open where the match is weak. Size is omitted from some rows. Given values are once, few, many or a class for expanded clones.

len	d_gene	j_gene	v_gene	abundance	CDR3aa	CDR3nt
15	.	TRBJ2-7	TRBV7-2	.	CASSFTGFHSYEQYF	TGTGCCAGCAGCTTTACAGGGTTTCACTCCTACGAGCAGTACTTC
21	TRBD1	TRBJ2-3	TRBV3-1/TRBV3-2	few	CASSQLLDRVKRYSSTDTQYF	TGTGCCAGCAGCCAACTCCTGGACAGGGTGAAGAGATACTCTAGCACAGATACGCAGTATTTT
13	.	TRBJ1-4	TRBV12-3/TRBV12-4	.	CASSLAVVEKLFF	TGTGCCAGCAGTTTGGCTGTCGTTGAAAAACTGTTTTTT
13	.	TRBJ2-7	TRBV30	.	CAWSVSGTYEQYF	TGTGCCTGGAGTGTAAGCGGTACCTACGAGCAGTACTTC
18	TRBD2	TRBJ2-1	TRBV5-5	once	CASSERTSGIIGGDEQFF	TGTGCCAGCAGCGAGCGGACTAGCGGGATAATCGGAGGCGATGAGCAGTTCTTC
15	TRBD2	TRBJ2-5	TRBV9	.	CASSHTSGSRETQYF	TGTGCCAGCAGCCACACTAGCGGGAGTCGAGAGACCCAGTACTTC
15	.	TRBJ1-1	TRBV3-1/TRBV3-2	.	CASSQVGGGITEAFF	TGTGCCAGCAGCCAAGTTGGCGGAGGGATCACTGAAGCTTTCTTT
13	TRBD1	TRBJ2-7	TRBV10-3	.	CAISDRDRYEQYF	TGTGCCATCAGTGACCGGGACAGATACGAGCAGTACTTC
16	TRBD1	TRBJ2-1	TRBV13	.	CASSANRGIRYNEQFF	TGTGCCAGCAGCGCAAACAGGGGGATAAGGTACAATGAGCAGTTCTTC
14	.	TRBJ2-5	TRBV6-5	.	CASAALGYQETQYF	TGTGCCAGTGCCGCCCTAGGTTACCAAGAGACCCAGTACTTC
16	TRBD2	TRBJ2-1	TRBV7-9	.	CASSPPGRSGSGEQFF	TGTGCCAGCAGCCCCCCGGGTCGTAGCGGGAGCGGGGAGCAGTTCTTC
15	.	TRBJ1-1	TRBV6-5	.	CASSYSGQTNTEAFF	TGTGCCAGCAGTTATTCTGGACAGACAAACACTGAAGCTTTCTTT
16	TRBD1	TRBJ1-6	TRBV4-1	once	CASSDTPGQGWSPLHF	TGCGCCAGCAGCGATACACCGGGACAGGGGTGGTCACCCCTCCACTTT
12	.	TRBJ1-2	TRBV20-1	.	CSASSGQDGYTF	TGCAGTGCTAGTTCAGGGCAGGATGGCTACACCTTC
16	TRBD2	TRBJ2-3	TRBV27	.	CASSFIAGVGTDTQYF	TGTGCCAGCAGTTTTATAGCGGGAGTAGGCACAGATACGCAGTATTTT
14	TRBD1	TRBJ2-7	TRBV7-6	.	CASSLDRQGGEQYF	TGTGCCAGCAGCTTAGATCGACAGGGGGGCGAGCAGTACTTC
14	.	TRBJ2-2	TRBV27	once	CASSLSRVTGELFF	TGTGCCAGCAGTTTATCCCGGGTCACCGGGGAGCTGTTTTTT
14	TRBD1	TRBJ1-6	TRBV2	.	CASRDRDSFSPLHF	TGTGCCAGCAGGGACCGGGACAGTTTTTCACCCCTCCACTTT
14	.	TRBJ1-2	TRBV7-9	.	CASSLITPNYGYTF	TGTGCCAGCAGCTTAATAACTCCTAACTATGGCTACACCTTC
14	.	TRBJ1-1	TRBV27	.	CASSLSGPNTEAFF	TGTGCCAGCAGTTTATCTGGCCCGAACACTGAAGCTTTCTTT
16	TRBD2	TRBJ2-1	TRBV6-5	.	CASSYSRAGDYNEQFF	TGTGCCAGCAGTTACTCGAGAGCGGGAGACTACAATGAGCAGTTCTTC
15	TRBD1	TRBJ1-5	TRBV5-1	.	CASSLGQASNQPQHF	TGCGCCAGCAGCCTTGGACAGGCTAGCAATCAGCCCCAGCATTTT
16	TRBD2	TRBJ2-3	TRBV11-2	.	CASSRSSGTRTDTQYF	TGTGCCAGCAGCCGTTCTAGCGGGACAAGGACAGATACGCAGTATTTT
17	.	TRBJ1-3	TRBV11-2	.	CASSQEPGHLSGNTIYF	TGTGCCAGCAGCCAAGAACCGGGACACCTCTCTGGAAACACCATATATTTT
13	.	TRBJ2-1	TRBV28	.	CASELESYNEQFF	TGTGCCAGCGAACTAGAGTCCTACAATGAGCAGTTCTTC
14	.	TRBJ1-5	TRBV2	.	CASSDLSGDQPQHF	TGTGCCAGCAGTGATTTGTCAGGGGATCAGCCCCAGCATTTT
17	.	TRBJ1-1	TRBV7-2	.	CASSLKPLAGLNTEAFF	TGTGCCAGCAGCTTAAAGCCTCTTGCAGGTTTGAACACTGAAGCTTTCTTT
14	.	TRBJ2-5	TRBV11-2	.	CASSLGQVRETQYF	TGTGCCAGCAGCTTAGGACAGGTCAGAGAGACCCAGTACTTC
14	.	TRBJ1-5	TRBV19	.	CASKPTGSNQPQHF	TGTGCCAGTAAGCCTACAGGGTCCAATCAGCCCCAGCATTTT